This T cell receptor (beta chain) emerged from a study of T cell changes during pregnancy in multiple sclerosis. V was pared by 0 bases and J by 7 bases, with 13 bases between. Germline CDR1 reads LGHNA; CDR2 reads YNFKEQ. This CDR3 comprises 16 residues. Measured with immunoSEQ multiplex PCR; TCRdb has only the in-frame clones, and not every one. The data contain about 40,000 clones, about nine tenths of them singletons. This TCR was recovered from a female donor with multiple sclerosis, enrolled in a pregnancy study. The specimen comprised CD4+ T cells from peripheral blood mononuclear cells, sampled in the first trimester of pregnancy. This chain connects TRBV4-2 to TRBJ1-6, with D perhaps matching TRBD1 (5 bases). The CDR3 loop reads CASSQDGGTHNSPLHF. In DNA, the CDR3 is TGTGCCAGCAGCCAAGATGGGGGGACGCACAATTCACCCCTCCACTTT.